This TCR beta chain came from a study of Ad26.COV2.S vaccination and SARS-CoV-2 variants. Germline V gene data show CDR1 as DFQATT and CDR2 as SNEGSKA (reference sequence). The CDR3 spans 14 residues. The V and J ends lost 3 bases and 4 bases, in that order; junction bases with no gene match: 5. This table comes from immunoSEQ multiplex PCR, and its TCRdb copy is limited to in-frame clones, with some not included. The sample lists tens of thousands of clones; under 90% were seen once. The input for sequencing was peripheral blood, taken after recovery from COVID-19. The rearrangement links TRBV20-1 to TRBJ2-3; 9 bases match TRBD1. This clonotype was sampled from a human donor who had recovered from COVID-19. The CDR3 coding sequence is TGCAGTGCTAGTCTGGGACAGGGTGCAGATACGCAGTATTTT. It yields the protein CSASLGQGADTQYF.